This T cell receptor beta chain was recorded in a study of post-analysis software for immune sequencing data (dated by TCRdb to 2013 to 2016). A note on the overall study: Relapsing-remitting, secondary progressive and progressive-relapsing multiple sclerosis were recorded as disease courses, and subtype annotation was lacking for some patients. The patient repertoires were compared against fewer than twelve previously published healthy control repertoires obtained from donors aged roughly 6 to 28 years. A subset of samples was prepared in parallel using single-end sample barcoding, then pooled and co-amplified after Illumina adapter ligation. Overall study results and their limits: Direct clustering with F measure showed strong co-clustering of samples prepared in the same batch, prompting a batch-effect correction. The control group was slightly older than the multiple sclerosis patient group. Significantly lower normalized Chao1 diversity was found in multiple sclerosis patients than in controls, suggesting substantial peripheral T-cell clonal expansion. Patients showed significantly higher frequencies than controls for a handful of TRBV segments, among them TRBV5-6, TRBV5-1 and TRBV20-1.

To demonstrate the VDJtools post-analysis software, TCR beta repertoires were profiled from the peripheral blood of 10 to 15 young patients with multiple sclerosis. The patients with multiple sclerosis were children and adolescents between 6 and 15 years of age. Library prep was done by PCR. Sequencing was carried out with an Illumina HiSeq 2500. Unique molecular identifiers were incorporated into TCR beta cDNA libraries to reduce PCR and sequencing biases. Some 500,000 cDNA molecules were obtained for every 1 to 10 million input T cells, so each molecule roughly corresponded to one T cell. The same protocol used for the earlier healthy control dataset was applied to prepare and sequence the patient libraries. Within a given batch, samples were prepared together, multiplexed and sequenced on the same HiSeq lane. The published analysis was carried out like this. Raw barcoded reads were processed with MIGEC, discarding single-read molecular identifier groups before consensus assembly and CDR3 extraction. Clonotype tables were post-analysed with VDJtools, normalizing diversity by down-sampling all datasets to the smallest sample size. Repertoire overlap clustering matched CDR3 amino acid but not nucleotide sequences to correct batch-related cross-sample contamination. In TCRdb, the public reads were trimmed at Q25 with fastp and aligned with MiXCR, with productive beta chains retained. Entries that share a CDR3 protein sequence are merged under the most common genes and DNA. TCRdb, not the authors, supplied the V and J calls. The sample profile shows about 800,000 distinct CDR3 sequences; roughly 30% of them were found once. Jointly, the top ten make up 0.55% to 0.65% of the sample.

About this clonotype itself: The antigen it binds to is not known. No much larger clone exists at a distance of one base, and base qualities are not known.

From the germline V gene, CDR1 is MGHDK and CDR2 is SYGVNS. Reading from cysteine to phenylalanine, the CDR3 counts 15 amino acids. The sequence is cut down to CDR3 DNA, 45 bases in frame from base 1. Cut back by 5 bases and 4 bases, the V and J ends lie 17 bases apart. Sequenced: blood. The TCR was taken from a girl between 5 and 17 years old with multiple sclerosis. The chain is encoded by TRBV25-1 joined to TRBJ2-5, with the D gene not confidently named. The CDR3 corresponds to CASSFSPEYRETQYF. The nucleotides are TGTGCCAGCAGTTTTTCACCGGAGTACCGAGAGACCCAGTACTTC.